The present TCR beta chain was sequenced within a study of blood T cell repertoires in COVID-19. Libraries were prepared by immunoSEQ multiplex PCR; TCRdb keeps only in-frame clonotypes and omits some of them. The sample consists of 200,000 or so clones, roughly four fifths of them appearing once. The clonotype comes from a human donor with acute or convalescent COVID-19. The donor label of this sample is uncertain. The source material was peripheral blood.

CDR3 in DNA: TGTGCCAGCAGCCGAACCCCCGGACAGGTGAATAATTCACCCCTCCACTTT. Residues: CASSRTPGQVNNSPLHF. This sequence joins TRBV3-1 (or the pseudogene TRBV3-2) and TRBJ1-6; 7 bases fit TRBD1. CDR1 is LGHDT, CDR2 YNNKEL, per germline (reference sequence). The CDR3 has 17 residues. V shed 4 bases, J shed 5 bases, and the junction held 11 bases outside the gene matches.